This T cell receptor beta chain emerged from a study of OX40 agonist ivuxolimab in advanced cancers. The study, taken as a whole, reports: Determination of antigen specificity was not performed for the expanded peripheral T cells. Clones of CD4+ and CD8+ blood T cells grew by week 6 at doses of 0.1 to 3.0 mg/kg.

Concerning this clone: Antigen: not known.

The J segment lost 0 bases and the V segment lost 1 base, leaving 11 bases of the junction unmatched. CDR1 SGHTA and CDR2 FQGNSA come from the germline V gene. This CDR3 has 19 amino acids. Measured with immunoSEQ multiplex PCR; TCRdb has only the in-frame clones, and not every one. The repertoire holds 100,000 or so clones, with roughly 88% as singletons. Autoimmune disease history or systemic immunosuppression was exclusionary. The receptor's source is an adult with an advanced solid tumor such as melanoma, head and neck, liver or kidney cancer. The sequencing here drew on CD4+ or CD8+ T cells sorted from blood, taken in a trial of the OX40 agonist ivuxolimab. The chain links TRBV7-2 to TRBJ2-7; TRBD2 agrees at 11 bases. In DNA form, the CDR3 reads TGTGCCAGCAGCTTAGGATTAGCGGGGGGGTCCACCTTCTCCTACGAGCAGTACTTC. This codes for CASSLGLAGGSTFSYEQYF.